The next 6 T cell receptor beta chains were all read from a single sample in a study of technical replicates of blood from a few donors. Data came from immunoSEQ multiplex PCR; TCRdb stores just in-frame clones and leaves some out. Altogether 77,000 or so clones are present, around 90% being singletons, with the ten largest covering 0.41%. What was sequenced was T cells isolated from PBMCs. Every receptor here comes from a human donor in good health.

The rearrangement links TRBV29-1 to TRBJ2-1, with 8 bases matching TRBD2. The CDR3 consists of 16 residues. The V gene end was trimmed by 7 bases and the J gene end by 0 bases; junction bases not matched to a gene: 11. CDR1 and CDR2 (germline): SQVTM, ANQGSEA. CDR3 protein: CSGGPGSGSSYNEQFF. In DNA form, the CDR3 reads TGCAGCGGTGGGCCTGGGAGCGGGAGCTCCTACAATGAGCAGTTCTTC.

The rearrangement uses TRBV4-3 and TRBJ2-2; tentative D call: TRBD2 (5 bases). With 1 base removed from V and 4 bases from J, the gap between germline ends came to 10 bases. In germline, CDR1 is LGHNA, CDR2 YSLEER. This CDR3 spans 15 amino acids. As DNA, the CDR3 is TGCGCCAGCAGCCAAGGGTGGGAGATCACCGGGGAGCTGTTTTTT. Protein: CASSQGWEITGELFF.

The chain uses TRBV27 and TRBJ2-7, with D perhaps TRBD1 (6 bases). V was shortened by 5 bases and J by 2 bases, with 13 bases between the two germline ends. The CDR3 is made up of 14 amino acids. Germline lookup yields CDR1 MNHEY and CDR2 SMNVEV (reference sequence). The CDR3 DNA is TGTGCCAGCAGTAGACAGGCTGGGGCCTACGAGCAGTACTTC. Translating gives CASSRQAGAYEQYF.

The V and J genes are TRBV27 and TRBJ2-1, with D uncertain. The CDR3 is made up of 15 amino acids. V was pared by 2 bases and J by 0 bases, with 8 bases between. Germline V CDR1 and CDR2: MNHEY, SMNVEV (reference sequence). The CDR3 region has the DNA TGTGCCAGCAGTTTAGTCCTCCTCTCCTACAATGAGCAGTTCTTC. This codes for CASSLVLLSYNEQFF.

This clone appeared a single time. V and J are TRBV6-1 and TRBJ2-1; TRBD1 matches at 7 bases. Germline values: CDR1 MNHNS, CDR2 SASEGT. V gave up 5 bases and J gave up 6 bases; unmatched junction bases: 10. The CDR3 is 15 amino acids. CDR3 nucleotides: TGTGCCAGCAGTCTCCCGACAGGGATGGGCAATGAGCAGTTCTTC. This encodes CASSLPTGMGNEQFF.

J is TRBJ1-1 and V is TRBV7-6, with D perhaps TRBD1 (6 bases). Trimming took 4 bases from V and 1 from J, leaving 13 bases between them. CDR3 length: 15 residues. CDR1 and CDR2 from the germline V gene are SGHVS and FNYEAQ. This chain's CDR3 is CASSSRTDGNTEAFF. Written as DNA, the CDR3 is TGTGCCAGCAGCTCTAGGACAGATGGGAACACTGAAGCTTTCTTT.